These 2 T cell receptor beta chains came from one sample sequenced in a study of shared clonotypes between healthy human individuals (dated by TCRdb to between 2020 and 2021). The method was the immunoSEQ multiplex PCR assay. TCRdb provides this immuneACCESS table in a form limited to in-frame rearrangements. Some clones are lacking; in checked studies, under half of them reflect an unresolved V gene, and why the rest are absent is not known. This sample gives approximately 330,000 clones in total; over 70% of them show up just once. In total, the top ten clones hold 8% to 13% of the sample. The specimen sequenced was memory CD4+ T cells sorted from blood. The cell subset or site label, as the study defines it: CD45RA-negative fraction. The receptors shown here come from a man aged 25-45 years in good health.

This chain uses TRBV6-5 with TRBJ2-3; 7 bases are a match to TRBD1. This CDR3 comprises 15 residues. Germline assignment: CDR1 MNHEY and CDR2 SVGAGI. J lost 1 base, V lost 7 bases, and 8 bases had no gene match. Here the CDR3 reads CASTELGTGTDTQYF. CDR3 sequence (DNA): TGTGCCAGCACCGAACTCGGGACAGGCACAGATACGCAGTATTTT.

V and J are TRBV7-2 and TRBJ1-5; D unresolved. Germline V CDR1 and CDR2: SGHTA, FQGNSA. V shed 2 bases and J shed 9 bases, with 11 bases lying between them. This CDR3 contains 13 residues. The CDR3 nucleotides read TGTGCCAGCAGCTTAACGGTATCGGGGCCCCAGCATTTT. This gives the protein CASSLTVSGPQHF.